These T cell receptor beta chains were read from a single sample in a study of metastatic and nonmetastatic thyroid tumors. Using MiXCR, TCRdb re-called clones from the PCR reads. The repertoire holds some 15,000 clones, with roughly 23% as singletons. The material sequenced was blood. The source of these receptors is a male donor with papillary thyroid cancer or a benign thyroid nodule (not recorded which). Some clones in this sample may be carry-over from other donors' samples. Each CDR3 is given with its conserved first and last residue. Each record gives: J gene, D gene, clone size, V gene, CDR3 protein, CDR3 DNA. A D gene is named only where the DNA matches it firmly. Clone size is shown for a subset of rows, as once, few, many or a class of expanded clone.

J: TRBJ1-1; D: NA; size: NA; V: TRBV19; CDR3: CASSIGVRNTEAFF; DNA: TGTGCCAGTAGTATCGGAGTCCGAAACACTGAAGCTTTCTTT
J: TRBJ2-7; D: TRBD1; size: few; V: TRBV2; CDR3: CATTGTAGYEQYF; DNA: TGTGCCACCACCGGGACAGCTGGGTACGAGCAGTACTTC
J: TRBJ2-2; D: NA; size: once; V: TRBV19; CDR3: CASSILRAAGAIGELFF; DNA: TGTGCCAGTAGTATCCTGAGGGCGGCAGGGGCCATCGGGGAGCTGTTTTTT
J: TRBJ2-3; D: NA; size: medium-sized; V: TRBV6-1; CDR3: CASSTLPGDTQYF; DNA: TGTGCCAGCAGCACTCTTCCCGGGGATACGCAGTATTTT
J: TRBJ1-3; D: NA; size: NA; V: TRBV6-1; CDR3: CASRQGREPGNTIYF; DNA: TGTGCCAGCAGACAGGGTCGGGAACCTGGAAACACCATATATTTT
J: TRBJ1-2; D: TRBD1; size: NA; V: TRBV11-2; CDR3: CASGQQGGNGYTF; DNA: TGTGCCAGCGGACAACAGGGGGGTAATGGCTACACCTTC
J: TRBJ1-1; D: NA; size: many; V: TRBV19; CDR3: CASSTTEITEAFF; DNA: TGTGCCAGTAGTACGACAGAGATCACTGAAGCTTTCTTT
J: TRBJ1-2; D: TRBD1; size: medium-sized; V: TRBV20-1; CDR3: CSARDSPTGKETRYTF; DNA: TGCAGTGCTAGAGATTCGCCGACAGGGAAGGAAACCCGGTACACCTTC
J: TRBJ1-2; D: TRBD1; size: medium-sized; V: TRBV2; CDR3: CASRTGGGGYTF; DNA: TGTGCCAGCAGGACAGGGGGAGGTGGCTACACCTTC
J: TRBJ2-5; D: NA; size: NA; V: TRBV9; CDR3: CASSVQSWLWETRYF; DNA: TGTGCCAGCAGCGTCCAATCCTGGCTGTGGGAGACCCGGTACTTC
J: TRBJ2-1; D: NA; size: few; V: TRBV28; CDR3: CASSNNEQFF; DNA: TGTGCCAGCAGTAACAATGAGCAGTTCTTC
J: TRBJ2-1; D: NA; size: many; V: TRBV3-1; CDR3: CASSQRDIEQFF; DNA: TGTGCCAGCAGCCAACGGGACATTGAGCAGTTCTTC
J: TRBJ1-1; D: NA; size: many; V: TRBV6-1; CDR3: CASSSDWGLNTEAFF; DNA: TGTGCCAGCAGTTCCGACTGGGGTTTGAACACTGAAGCTTTCTTT
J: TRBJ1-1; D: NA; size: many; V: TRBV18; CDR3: CASSPGAGNTEAFF; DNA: TGTGCCAGCTCACCAGGAGCGGGGAACACTGAAGCTTTCTTT
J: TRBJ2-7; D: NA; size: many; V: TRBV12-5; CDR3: CASGSNPHATYEQYF; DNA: TGTGCTAGTGGGTCGAACCCTCACGCTACCTACGAGCAGTACTTC
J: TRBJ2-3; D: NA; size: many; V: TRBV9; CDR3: CASSVDLSATDTQYF; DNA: TGTGCCAGCAGCGTAGACCTATCGGCCACAGATACGCAGTATTTT
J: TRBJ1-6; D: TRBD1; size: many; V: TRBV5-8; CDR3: CASSSTGRLFYSPLHF; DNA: TGTGCCAGCAGCTCGACAGGGAGGTTGTTTTACTCACCCCTCCACTTT
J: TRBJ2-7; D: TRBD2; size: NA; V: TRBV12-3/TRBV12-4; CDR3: CASSPGLAGTPIREQYF; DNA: TGTGCCAGCAGCCCAGGACTAGCGGGGACCCCCATACGAGAGCAGTACTTC
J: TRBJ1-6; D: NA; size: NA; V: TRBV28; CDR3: CASSLEGVGSPLHF; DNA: TGTGCCAGCAGTTTAGAAGGGGTCGGATCACCCCTCCACTTT
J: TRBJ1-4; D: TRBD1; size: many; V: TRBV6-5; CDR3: CASSYSRQGFEKLFF; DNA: TGTGCCAGCAGTTACTCCCGACAGGGGTTCGAAAAACTGTTTTTT
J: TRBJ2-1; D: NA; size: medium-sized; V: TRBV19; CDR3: CASSIVSASYNEQFF; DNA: TGTGCCAGTAGTATAGTGTCGGCTTCCTACAATGAGCAGTTCTTC
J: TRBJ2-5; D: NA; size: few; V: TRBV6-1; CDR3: CASSGGKGKTQYF; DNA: TGTGCCAGCAGTGGCGGAAAGGGAAAGACCCAGTACTTC
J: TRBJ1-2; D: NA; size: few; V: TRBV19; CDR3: CASSMGWTDGYTF; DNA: TGTGCCAGTAGTATGGGGTGGACGGATGGCTACACCTTC
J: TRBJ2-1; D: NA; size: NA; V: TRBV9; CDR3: CASGPGYGYNEQFF; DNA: TGTGCCAGCGGCCCGGGATACGGCTACAATGAGCAGTTCTTC